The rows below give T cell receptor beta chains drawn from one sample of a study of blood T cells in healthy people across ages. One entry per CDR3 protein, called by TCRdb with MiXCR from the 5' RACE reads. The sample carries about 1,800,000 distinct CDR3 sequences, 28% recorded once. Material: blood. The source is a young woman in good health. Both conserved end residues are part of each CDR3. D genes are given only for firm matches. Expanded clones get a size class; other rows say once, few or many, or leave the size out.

CAISDQLPPRETQYF	TGTGCCATCAGTGATCAACTTCCACCTAGGGAGACCCAGTACTTC	NA	NA	15	TRBV10-3	TRBJ2-5
CSARTLAGEGQFF	TGCAGTGCTAGAACACTAGCGGGGGAGGGGCAGTTCTTC	few	TRBD2	13	TRBV20-1	TRBJ2-1
CAISAMGGQETQYF	TGTGCCATCAGTGCAATGGGGGGTCAAGAGACCCAGTACTTC	many	NA	14	TRBV10-3	TRBJ2-5
CASSPPWAATQYF	TGTGCCAGCAGCCCGCCGTGGGCGGCTACGCAGTATTTT	NA	NA	13	TRBV7-3	TRBJ2-3
CSAKPGTAYYGYTF	TGCAGTGCTAAGCCCGGGACAGCCTACTATGGCTACACCTTC	many	TRBD1	14	TRBV20-1	TRBJ1-2
CSAQTDRNEKLFF	TGCAGTGCCCAGACAGACCGAAATGAAAAACTGTTTTTT	NA	NA	13	TRBV20-1	TRBJ1-4
CAISADPFADTQYF	TGTGCCATCAGTGCGGACCCTTTCGCAGATACGCAGTATTTT	NA	NA	14	TRBV10-3	TRBJ2-3
CAAAGLDQETQYF	TGTGCCGCAGCGGGGCTAGACCAAGAGACCCAGTACTTC	few	TRBD2	13	TRBV2	TRBJ2-5
CSVEEVNSNEKLFF	TGCAGCGTTGAAGAAGTTAACAGTAATGAAAAACTGTTTTTT	NA	NA	14	TRBV29-1	TRBJ1-4
CASSSTVPNSPPHF	TGCGCCAGCAGCTCCACAGTGCCTAATTCACCCCCCCACTTT	NA	NA	14	TRBV5-1	TRBJ1-6
CASSAGHLRQPQHF	TGTGCCAGCAGTGCGGGACATCTGCGGCAGCCCCAGCATTTT	few	NA	14	TRBV6-6	TRBJ1-5
CSAVGPLASSYNEQFF	TGCAGTGCAGTGGGCCCCCTGGCGAGCAGCTACAATGAGCAGTTCTTC	few	NA	16	TRBV20-1	TRBJ2-1
CASSLTSRRAFRDTQYF	TGCGCCAGCAGCCTCACTAGCAGGAGGGCCTTTCGAGATACGCAGTATTTT	NA	NA	17	TRBV5-1	TRBJ2-3
CASSPTPGNNQPQHF	TGTGCCAGCAGTCCGACCCCTGGGAACAATCAGCCCCAGCATTTT	NA	NA	15	TRBV12-3/TRBV12-4	TRBJ1-5
CANHSTGCRSDTQYF	TGTGCCAATCACTCGACAGGGTGCAGATCAGATACGCAGTATTTT	NA	TRBD1	15	TRBV10-3	TRBJ2-3
CASSPGMMNTEAFF	TGTGCCAGCAGCCCAGGGATGATGAACACTGAGGCTTTCTTT	few	NA	14	TRBV7-2	TRBJ1-1
CASKASTDTQYF	TGTGCCAGCAAAGCAAGCACAGATACGCAGTATTTT	few	NA	12	TRBV3-1	TRBJ2-3
CASSSYRGYEQYF	TGTGCCAGCAGCTCATACAGGGGCTACGAGCAGTACTTC	NA	TRBD1	13	TRBV7-6	TRBJ2-7
CATSDSIKNEQFF	TGTGCCACCAGTGATTCGATAAAAAATGAGCAGTTCTTC	few	NA	13	TRBV24-1	TRBJ2-1
CASSPALGQPQHF	TGTGCCAGCAGCCCCGCCCTGGGTCAGCCCCAGCATTTT	NA	NA	13	TRBV7-3	TRBJ1-5
CASSEADVSSYNEQFF	TGTGCCAGCAGTGAAGCAGACGTTAGCTCCTACAATGAGCAGTTCTTC	few	NA	16	TRBV6-1	TRBJ2-1
CASRNIGQQSSYEQYF	TGTGCCAGCAGGAACATCGGACAGCAGAGCTCCTACGAGCAGTACTTC	NA	NA	16	TRBV6-2/TRBV6-3	TRBJ2-7
CASSHEGTDTQYF	TGCGCCAGCAGCCACGAGGGTACAGATACGCAGTATTTT	NA	NA	13	TRBV4-1	TRBJ2-3
CASSLLGAGSLSETLYF	TGTGCCAGCAGCTTGCTGGGGGCGGGATCTCTGTCGGAGACCCTGTACTTC	NA	NA	17	TRBV5-5	TRBJ2-5
CASSLGREGPKNIQYF	TGCGCCAGCAGCTTGGGCCGAGAAGGACCCAAAAACATTCAGTACTTC	many	NA	16	TRBV5-1	TRBJ2-4
CASSPWSGSYNSPLHF	TGCGCCAGCAGCCCTTGGTCAGGGAGCTATAATTCACCCCTCCACTTT	few	NA	16	TRBV5-1	TRBJ1-6
CASSAPRDRGNYGYTF	TGTGCCAGCAGCGCTCCCCGGGACAGGGGTAACTATGGCTACACCTTC	NA	TRBD1	16	TRBV9	TRBJ1-2
CASSGASDYGYTF	TGTGCCAGCAGCGGGGCGAGCGACTATGGCTACACCTTC	many	NA	13	TRBV9	TRBJ1-2
CASTTRGAVTYNEQFF	TGTGCCAGCACCACAAGGGGGGCCGTGACTTACAATGAGCAGTTCTTC	few	NA	16	TRBV3-1	TRBJ2-1
CASSYPTGVETQYF	TGTGCCAGCAGCTACCCGACAGGGGTAGAGACCCAGTACTTC	few	TRBD1	14	TRBV7-2	TRBJ2-5
CASSLVVGQETRYF	TGCGCCAGCAGCTTGGTAGTGGGTCAAGAGACCCGGTACTTC	NA	NA	14	TRBV5-1	TRBJ2-5
CASSLGGVRFPYEQYF	TGTGCCAGCAGCTTAGGCGGTGTGAGGTTCCCCTACGAGCAGTACTTC	NA	NA	16	TRBV7-9	TRBJ2-7
CSASRLAGSYNEQFF	TGCAGTGCCTCCCGACTAGCGGGATCGTACAATGAGCAGTTCTTC	few	TRBD2	15	TRBV20-1	TRBJ2-1
CASSGRSANYGYTF	TGTGCCAGCAGTGGCCGCAGTGCTAACTATGGCTACACCTTC	few	NA	14	TRBV25-1	TRBJ1-2
CSARAPWPNVYEQYF	TGCAGTGCTAGGGCTCCGTGGCCCAATGTCTACGAGCAGTACTTC	few	NA	15	TRBV20-1	TRBJ2-7
CSVDHSGTRADTQYF	TGCAGCGTCGACCACAGCGGGACCAGGGCAGATACGCAGTATTTT	NA	TRBD2	15	TRBV29-1	TRBJ2-3
CSAPYGGGAHNERFF	TGCAGTGCCCCGTACGGCGGGGGGGCCCACAATGAGCGGTTCTTC	NA	TRBD2	15	TRBV20-1	TRBJ2-1